This record looks at one T cell receptor (beta chain) sequence and its context. This clonotype was seen a handful of times. There is no known antigen for this receptor. Base qualities are missing; no much larger clone stands one base away. This entry comes from a study of CD8 T cells in ankylosing spondylitis (dated by TCRdb to about 2017). For context, the study as a whole: T cell receptor beta repertoires were profiled in healthy donors and ankylosing spondylitis patients so that disease-linked TCR variants could be found. Peripheral blood was sampled, and synovial fluid was also collected from ankylosing spondylitis patients. In total, the full study cohort was made up of some 110 healthy donors and more than 20 ankylosing spondylitis patients.

General findings and caveats noted by the study authors: Significant enrichment of the disease-linked clones was reported in matched synovial fluid samples from ankylosing spondylitis patients. A TCR beta motif of about eight highly homologous amino acid variants appeared characteristic of blood from ankylosing spondylitis patients. In peripheral blood, the disease-linked clones were found at relatively low frequencies and had a CD8+ phenotype. Some motif variants had previously been reported in the synovial fluid and blood of reactive arthritis patients, which suggests shared mechanisms of disease initiation.

These reads were obtained on an Illumina HiSeq 2500. Quantitative 5'-RACE with molecular barcodes was the method used to prepare the TCR beta libraries. As for how the authors treated the data: A new computational method, built on a probabilistic model of VDJ rearrangement, was used to identify disease-linked TCR variants. The public sequencing data were trimmed at Q25 with fastp and processed into clonotypes with MiXCR by TCRdb, which kept only in-frame beta chains. Each entry is one CDR3 protein sequence, shown with its most common DNA and genes. The V and J calls come from TCRdb's annotation, not from the publication. The sample data list 30,000 to 45,000 distinct CDR3 sequences, and roughly an eighth of these were observed just once. Jointly, the top ten make up 32% of the sample. From its cysteine to its phenylalanine, the CDR3 spans 14 amino acids. The sequence is cut down to CDR3 DNA, 42 bases in frame from base 1. Via the germline V gene (reference sequence), CDR1 is SGHKS and CDR2 YYEKEE. V lost 1 base and J lost 0 bases; the stretch between them is 6 bases long.

For each ankylosing spondylitis patient, the synovial fluid sample was matched to a blood sample from that same patient. The rearrangement joined TRBV5-5 to TRBJ2-3; the D gene is not confidently resolved. This sequence originates from a male donor with ankylosing spondylitis. Sequencing input: synovial fluid, either unsorted or a sorted T cell fraction (not recorded which). The CDR3 region reads CASSLSFSTDTQYF. The DNA is TGTGCCAGCAGCTTGAGCTTCAGCACAGATACGCAGTATTTT.